These 32 T cell receptor beta chains share one sample of origin, sequenced in a study of OX40 agonist ivuxolimab in advanced cancers. Sequencing was performed with immunoSEQ multiplex PCR; in TCRdb, only in-frame clones are kept and a portion is missing. The sample lists tens of thousands of clones, more than 75% occurring once. The specimen was CD4+ or CD8+ T cells sorted from blood, collected in a trial of the OX40 agonist ivuxolimab. Receptors originate from an adult with an advanced solid tumor such as melanoma, head and neck, liver or kidney cancer.

The gene calls are TRBV18 and TRBJ1-1; D is uncertain. V was trimmed by 1 base and J by 7 bases, leaving 10 bases between them. Per the germline V gene, CDR1 is KGHSH and CDR2 is LQKENI. CDR3 length: 13 amino acids. The CDR3 protein is CASSPRGLYEAFF. The DNA of the CDR3 is TGTGCCAGCTCACCACGGGGTCTGTATGAAGCTTTCTTT.

Only one count was recorded for this clone. Being one base from a much bigger clone, this may be a read error. Other DNA sequences in this sample translate to the same CDR3. The V gene is TRBV5-4, the J gene TRBJ2-2; D not resolved. V shed 5 bases and J shed 6 bases, with 11 bases lying between them. The V gene's germline CDR1 is SGHNT and CDR2 YYREEE (reference sequence). The CDR3 contains 13 residues. This CDR3 is CASSDTPSGELFF. CDR3 coding DNA: TGTGCCAGCAGTGATACACCATCCGGGGAGCTGTTTTTT.

The rearrangement joins TRBV19 to TRBJ1-5; no reliable D call. The V and J ends lost 7 bases and 0 bases respectively, with 7 bases between them. The CDR3 sequence is 13 residues long. Germline CDR1 is LNHDA and CDR2 is SQIVND (reference sequence). This chain's CDR3 is CASKPYSNQPQHF. The DNA of the CDR3 is TGTGCCAGTAAACCTTATAGCAATCAGCCCCAGCATTTT.

The chain has TRBV5-1 and TRBJ1-6; D unresolved. The V end lost 4 bases, the J end lost 8 bases, and 7 bases lay between the germline ends. CDR1 is SGHRS and CDR2 is YFSETQ in the germline V gene. CDR3 length: 12 residues. Written as DNA, the CDR3 is TGCGCCAGCAGCAACTTAGATTCACCCCTCCACTTT. Translating it yields CASSNLDSPLHF.

The J gene is TRBJ1-1, the V gene TRBV5-1; D uncertain. CDR3 length: 14 amino acids. V was cut by 4 bases and J by 5 bases, with 15 bases left in between. Germline CDR1 reads SGHRS; CDR2 reads YFSETQ. The CDR3 region is CASSPRPTNTEAFF. CDR3 coding DNA: TGCGCCAGCAGCCCCCGACCTACGAATACTGAAGCTTTCTTT. Based on the CDR3 plus reference TRBV5-1 and TRBJ1-1, the full variable domain is KAGVTQTPRYLIKTRGQQVTLSCSPISGHRSVSWYQQTPGQGLQFLFEYFSETQRNKGNFPGRFSGRQFSNSRSEMNVSTLELGDSALYLCASSPRPTNTEAFFGQGTRLTVV.

The rearrangement joins TRBV28 to TRBJ2-7; tentatively, D is TRBD1 (5 bases). The CDR3 length is 12 residues. The V end was cut by 3 bases, the J end by 11 bases, with 14 bases between. Looked up from germline, CDR1 is MDHEN and CDR2 is SYDVKM. The CDR3 bases are TGTGCCAGCAGTTTTTCCGGAAGGGGCGAGTACTTC. Amino acids: CASSFSGRGEYF.

V usage is TRBV5-1 and J usage is TRBJ2-6; D is perhaps TRBD2 (5 bases). CDR1 and CDR2 (germline): SGHRS, YFSETQ. The CDR3 totals 16 residues. The V gene lost 1 base and the J gene lost 0 bases, with 8 bases spanning the gap. CDR3 DNA: TGCGCCAGCAGCTTGCGGGGTATCTCTGGGGCCAACGTCCTGACTTTC. Amino acid sequence: CASSLRGISGANVLTF.

The rearrangement links TRBV13 to TRBJ2-7; 9 positions match TRBD1. The trim removed 5 bases at V and 6 bases at J, leaving 2 bases unmatched. Germline V lookup: CDR1 PRHDT, CDR2 FYEKMQ (reference sequence). The CDR3 is 12 amino acids. The CDR3 DNA reads as TGTGCCAGCAGCGGGACAGGGTCCGAGCAGTACTTC. It encodes CASSGTGSEQYF.

This clone was found a few times. The V call is TRBV27, the J call TRBJ1-6, with TRBD1 matching over 9 bases. This CDR3 comprises 20 residues. The J segment lost 0 bases and the V segment lost 4 bases, leaving 13 bases of the junction unmatched. CDR1 is MNHEY, CDR2 SMNVEV, per germline (reference sequence). The CDR3 spells CASSSSYPDRGHSYNSPLHF. The CDR3 DNA reads as TGTGCCAGCAGTTCCTCTTATCCGGACAGGGGACACTCCTATAATTCACCCCTCCACTTT.

This clone was detected once. J is TRBJ1-2 and V is TRBV7-3; TRBD1 agrees at 8 bases. Germline V CDR1 and CDR2: SGHTA, FQGTGA. The V gene end was trimmed by 3 bases and the J gene end by 6 bases; junction bases not matched to a gene: 12. This CDR3 is 16 amino acids long. The CDR3 nucleotides read TGTGCCAGCAGCTTGTTCCCCGGACAGGGCCGAGATGGCTACACCTTC. Amino acids: CASSLFPGQGRDGYTF.

This clone appeared a single time. The chain uses TRBV19 and TRBJ2-3, with 8 bases matching TRBD1. The germline V gene encodes CDR1 LNHDA and CDR2 SQIVND (reference sequence). This CDR3 region has 14 residues. The V segment lost 7 bases and the J segment 5 bases; nucleotides outside the gene matches: 8. CDR3 coding DNA: TGTGCCAGTACTCGGACAGGGAAGATAGATACGCAGTATTTT. Translating it yields CASTRTGKIDTQYF.

The V and J genes are TRBV18 and TRBJ2-5; D is perhaps TRBD2 (5 bases). Trimming removed 5 bases from V and 5 bases from J, with 12 bases in between. The CDR3 totals 13 residues. Germline loops: CDR1 KGHSH, CDR2 LQKENI. The CDR3 sequence is CASSEGLQETQYF. The CDR3 coding sequence is TGTGCCAGCTCAGAGGGATTACAGGAGACCCAGTACTTC.

DNA for the CDR3: TGTGCCAGCAGTTCGTCTGTTCCCCCTGAAGCTTTCTTT. Protein: CASSSSVPPEAFF. This chain joins TRBV28 and TRBJ1-1; D call uncertain. Germline V gene lookup returns CDR1 MDHEN and CDR2 SYDVKM. Trimming took off 4 bases at V and 6 bases at J, with 12 bases between the two ends. The CDR3 is 13 residues long.

The rearrangement uses TRBV9 and TRBJ2-1; 13 bases fit TRBD2. The CDR3 totals 15 residues. Per germline, CDR1 SGDLS and CDR2 YYNGEE. Unmatched junction bases numbered 5, after V lost 2 bases and J lost 9 bases. CDR3 nucleotides: TGTGCCAGCAGCGTGGGGGGACTAGCGGGAACTGAGCAGTTCTTC. Its translation is CASSVGGLAGTEQFF. The whole variable domain, remainder taken from reference TRBV9 and TRBJ2-1, is DSGVTQTPKHLITATGQRVTLRCSPRSGDLSVYWYQQSLDQGLQFLIQYYNGEERAKGNILERFSAQQFPDLHSELNLSSLELGDSALYFCASSVGGLAGTEQFFGPGTRLTVL.

This chain connects TRBV5-5 to TRBJ1-5, with TRBD1 matching over 8 bases. The V and J ends lost 0 bases and 4 bases, in that order; junction bases with no gene match: 6. The CDR3 sequence is 16 residues long. Germline assignment: CDR1 SGHKS and CDR2 YYEKEE (reference sequence). The DNA for the CDR3 is TGTGCCAGCAGCTTGGACCCGGGACAGGTTAATCAGCCCCAGCATTTT. Amino acids: CASSLDPGQVNQPQHF.

The genes are TRBV19 and TRBJ1-1; no clear D gene. Germline CDR1 and CDR2: LNHDA and SQIVND (reference sequence). The ends were cut back, 3 bases at V and 4 bases at J, with 12 bases in the middle. This CDR3 has 14 amino acids. The CDR3 is CASSIGRAVTEAFF. The CDR3 DNA follows: TGTGCCAGTAGTATTGGCAGAGCCGTCACTGAAGCTTTCTTT.

This chain joins TRBV18 and TRBJ1-1, with TRBD1 matching 10 bases. The ends lost 5 bases at V and 1 base at J; junction bases unmatched: 7. Looked up from germline, CDR1 is KGHSH and CDR2 is LQKENI. CDR3 size: 16 residues. CDR3 protein: CASSWGQGRGNTEAFF. CDR3 in DNA: TGTGCCAGCTCATGGGGACAGGGGCGCGGGAACACTGAAGCTTTCTTT.

CDR3 protein: CASRGQNTEAFF. DNA for the CDR3: TGTGCCAGCAGGGGACAGAACACTGAAGCTTTCTTT. This sequence joins TRBV6-6 and TRBJ1-1, with a possible D match to TRBD1 (6 bases). Germline lookup yields CDR1 MNHNY and CDR2 SVGAGI (reference sequence). Trimming left V 6 bases short and J 1 base short, with 6 bases between. CDR3 length: 12 amino acids.

This chain joins TRBV7-2 and TRBJ2-1; 9 nucleotides agree with TRBD2. The germline V gene encodes CDR1 SGHTA and CDR2 FQGNSA. Germline trimming cut 2 bases from V and 4 bases from J; bases unmatched to any gene: 3. The CDR3 contains 15 residues. The CDR3 DNA sequence: TGTGCCAGCAGCTTAATGACTAGCGGTTACAATGAGCAGTTCTTC. This gives the protein CASSLMTSGYNEQFF. The complete variable domain, with remaining parts taken from reference TRBV7-2 and TRBJ2-1, reads GAGVSQSPSNKVTEKGKDVELRCDPISGHTALYWYRQSLGQGLEFLIYFQGNSAPDKSGLPSDRFSAERTGGSVSTLTIQRTQQEDSAVYLCASSLMTSGYNEQFFGPGTRLTVL.

V gene TRBV6-6 combines with J gene TRBJ1-1, with D tentatively TRBD1 (5 bases). The CDR3 length is 15 residues. Trimming cost V 0 bases and J 0 bases, with 8 bases left between them. Germline CDR1 MNHNY, CDR2 SVGAGI (reference sequence). CDR3 in amino acids: CASSYSAGMNTEAFF. Written as DNA, the CDR3 is TGTGCCAGCAGTTACTCGGCAGGGATGAACACTGAAGCTTTCTTT.

The rearrangement uses TRBV6-5 and TRBJ1-5; D unresolved. V gave up 2 bases and J gave up 4 bases, with 6 bases separating them. The CDR3 runs to 13 residues. The germline V gene encodes CDR1 MNHEY and CDR2 SVGAGI. The CDR3 DNA follows: TGTGCCAGCAGTTACGGGCGGAATCAGCCCCAGCATTTT. It is translated as CASSYGRNQPQHF.

The rearrangement links TRBV5-4 to TRBJ2-5; TRBD2 agrees at 9 bases. The germline CDR1 and CDR2 sequences are SGHNT and YYREEE (reference sequence). There are 14 residues in the CDR3. V lost 4 bases and J lost 5; bases outside the gene matches: 6. CDR3 residues: CASSLTSGLETQYF. DNA for the CDR3: TGTGCCAGCAGCCTAACTAGCGGGTTGGAGACCCAGTACTTC.

V is TRBV2 and J is TRBJ2-1; possible D gene TRBD1, 5 bases. Germline assignment: CDR1 SNHLY and CDR2 FYNNEI. The CDR3 extends over 14 amino acids. V was clipped by 4 bases and J by 3 bases, with 10 bases between them. The CDR3 sequence: CASSGRVIYNEQFF. The CDR3 bases are TGTGCCAGCAGTGGCAGGGTAATCTACAATGAGCAGTTCTTC.

This chain's CDR3 is CASREGTLGTEAFF. Here the CDR3 DNA reads TGTGCCAGCAGAGAGGGGACGTTGGGCACTGAAGCTTTCTTT. The rearrangement uses TRBV2 and TRBJ1-1, with a tentative D call TRBD1 (5 bases). This CDR3 has 14 amino acids. Per germline, CDR1 SNHLY and CDR2 FYNNEI. Trimming took 6 bases from V and 4 from J, leaving 15 bases between them.

This chain connects TRBV6-5 to TRBJ1-2; unclear D gene. The CDR3 extends over 14 amino acids. V was pared by 6 bases and J by 0 bases, with 11 bases between. Germline assignment: CDR1 MNHEY and CDR2 SVGAGI. The CDR3 loop is CASSSTGTNYGYTF. CDR3 bases: TGTGCCAGCAGCTCTACTGGGACTAACTATGGCTACACCTTC.

The chain uses TRBV11-1 and TRBJ2-2; 9 nucleotides line up with TRBD1. J was trimmed by 3 bases and V by 6 bases; bases with no gene match: 2. There are 14 residues in the CDR3. The germline V gene has CDR1 SGHAT and CDR2 FQDESV (reference sequence). The CDR3 DNA follows: TGTGCCAGCAGTGGACAGGGGTACACCGGGGAGCTGTTTTTT. It yields the protein CASSGQGYTGELFF.

The chain employs TRBV9 and TRBJ2-1; D tentatively fits TRBD1 or TRBD2 (5 bases each). CDR3 length: 15 amino acids. In germline, CDR1 is SGDLS, CDR2 YYNGEE. V was trimmed by 0 bases and J by 4 bases, leaving 11 bases between them. The CDR3 nucleotides read TGTGCCAGCAGCGTAGATTCGGGACGATACAATGAGCAGTTCTTC. Translating gives CASSVDSGRYNEQFF. The variable domain in full, with the rest retrieved from reference TRBV9 and TRBJ2-1, is DSGVTQTPKHLITATGQRVTLRCSPRSGDLSVYWYQQSLDQGLQFLIQYYNGEERAKGNILERFSAQQFPDLHSELNLSSLELGDSALYFCASSVDSGRYNEQFFGPGTRLTVL.

The chain recombines TRBV27 with TRBJ1-6, with D unclear. CDR3 length equals 12 residues. V lost 6 bases and J lost 9, with 9 bases in between. Looked up from germline, CDR1 is MNHEY and CDR2 is SMNVEV (reference sequence). CDR3 DNA sequence: TGTGCCAGCAGCTGGTTATCTTCACCCCTCCACTTT. Translated, it gives CASSWLSSPLHF.

The V gene is TRBV2, the J gene TRBJ2-2; the D gene is possibly TRBD1 (5 bases). Trimming removed 3 bases from V and 1 base from J, with 9 bases in between. The CDR3 extends over 15 amino acids. Germline CDR1 SNHLY, CDR2 FYNNEI. The CDR3 loop is CASSEGPLNTGELFF. CDR3 coding DNA: TGTGCCAGCAGTGAGGGGCCGCTGAACACCGGGGAGCTGTTTTTT. The full variable domain, completed using reference TRBV2 and TRBJ2-2, is EPEVTQTPSHQVTQMGQEVILRCVPISNHLYFYWYRQILGQKVEFLVSFYNNEISEKSEIFDDQFSVERPDGSNFTLKIRSTKLEDSAMYFCASSEGPLNTGELFFGEGSRLTVL.

This clone has just one count. The chain is built from TRBV5-1 and TRBJ1-2; D gene uncertain. The ends were cut back, 0 bases at V and 4 bases at J, with 10 bases in the middle. The germline V gene encodes CDR1 SGHRS and CDR2 YFSETQ. This CDR3 contains 14 residues. The CDR3, as DNA: TGCGCCAGCAGCTTGGCTTCCGATGTCTATGGCTACACCTTC. Residues: CASSLASDVYGYTF. Based on the CDR3 plus reference TRBV5-1 and TRBJ1-2, the full variable domain is KAGVTQTPRYLIKTRGQQVTLSCSPISGHRSVSWYQQTPGQGLQFLFEYFSETQRNKGNFPGRFSGRQFSNSRSEMNVSTLELGDSALYLCASSLASDVYGYTFGSGTRLTVV.

The V and J genes are TRBV28 and TRBJ1-2; D call uncertain. Per the germline V gene, CDR1 is MDHEN and CDR2 is SYDVKM. V gave up 2 bases and J gave up 2 bases, with 9 bases separating them. The CDR3 has 14 amino acids. The chain's CDR3 is CASSLGGQNYGYTF. DNA of the CDR3: TGTGCCAGCAGTTTAGGCGGGCAGAACTATGGCTACACCTTC.

CDR3 sequence (DNA): TGTGCCAGCAGCTTAGGGACAGCCGCGCAAGGAAACACCATATATTTT. It encodes CASSLGTAAQGNTIYF. The V call is TRBV7-2, the J call TRBJ1-3; D is possibly TRBD1 (6 bases). Trimming removed 1 base at V and 4 bases at J, with 14 bases between. CDR1 SGHTA and CDR2 FQGNSA come from the germline V gene. This CDR3 is 16 amino acids long.